This T cell receptor (beta chain) comes out of a study of blood T cells in healthy people across ages (dated by TCRdb to about 2015). Context from the whole study: Template switching captured roughly one uniquely barcoded TCR beta cDNA molecule per two T cells in model experiments. Using deep sequencing normalized with unique cDNA molecular identifiers, the study measured how TCR beta repertoire diversity changes with age. Four age groups were formed from the donors: young (average about 15 years), middle-aged (approximately 40), aged (around 62) and long-lived (about 75). Donors of different ages were randomly distributed across sequencing lanes to avoid experimental bias. For two donors (one aged 18 to 29 and one aged 80 or older), the study analyzed two additional independent replicas of 1 million unique cDNA reads from the same blood draw.

The method behind the library was 5' RACE. TCRdb lists the instrument as Illumina HiSeq 2500. A second PCR of about 6 to 11 cycles was performed with a sample-barcoded 5' primer and a J-beta primer mix. A unique molecular identifier was introduced onto each TCR beta cDNA molecule by a template-switch 5' adaptor carrying 12 random nucleotides. Each sample yielded at least 3 million CDR3-containing paired-end reads. First-strand cDNA synthesis was performed from all RNA using the Mint cDNA synthesis kit, with priming by a TRBC-specific oligonucleotide. All cDNA was treated with uracil-DNA glycosylase and then went through a first 18-cycle PCR with the universal primers M1SS and BC2_uni_R. For the original study's pipeline: For normalization, 1 million high-quality reads, each with a distinct molecular identifier, were randomly selected from each sample. Reads sharing molecular identifiers were discarded rather than binned into consensus sequences. MiTCR, with a Q25 quality threshold and the strictest error-elimination algorithm, was used for CDR3 identification, clonotype clustering and error correction. A nonparametric unseen species model with Euler transformation was used to estimate a lower bound on total TCR beta diversity. Through fastp at Q25 and MiXCR, TCRdb rebuilt clones from the public reads, retaining in-frame beta chains. When rows share a CDR3 protein, they turn into one entry using the most common DNA and genes. In this record, the V and J calls reflect TCRdb's handling and not the investigators' own analysis. In all, the sample holds 1.5 million to 2 million distinct CDR3 sequences, and just under 50% of those were seen once. Around 2.1% of the sample comes from the top ten.

Results the study describes overall, beyond this receptor: The CMV infection status of donors was not known, potentially confounding age-related changes in expanded clonotypes. The percentage of naive T cells measured by flow cytometry correlated strongly with observed TCR beta diversity. Estimates of total diversity based on one million sequenced T cells were considered lower bounds and underestimates. Compared with the aged group, the long-lived group had more naive CD4+ T cells, fewer expanded clones and increased TCR diversity, suggesting age selection. Since profiling was done on bulk unsorted PBMCs, naive and antigen-experienced compartments could not be conclusively compared. Observed TCR beta diversity per million T cells fell roughly linearly with age, and a significant reduction was already apparent by age around 39.

The donors were some 39 Caucasian individuals from Russia, aged about 6 to 95 years, who were systemically healthy. Around 10 milliliters of peripheral blood were collected from each donor into EDTA-treated Vacutainer tubes. PBMCs were isolated by Ficoll-Paque density-gradient centrifugation, with at least 6 million obtained per sample. Total RNA was extracted from PBMCs with Trizol reagent, with at least 5 micrograms obtained per sample. The percentages of naive CD45RAhigh/CD27high T cells were determined by flow cytometry on a PBMC aliquot from every donor. Inclusive of the bounding cysteine and phenylalanine, the CDR3 is 15 residues long. Only the CDR3 region is kept as DNA, spanning 45 bases read in frame from base 1. From the germline V gene (reference sequence), CDR1 is SEHNR and CDR2 is FQNEAQ. V loses 4 bases, J loses 2 bases, and the germline ends lie 12 bases apart. This clonotype showed up just a few times. Its antigen is not yet known. The sample holds no much larger clone one base away, and base qualities are not on file.

The V gene is TRBV7-9 and the J gene is TRBJ1-5; D gene: possibly TRBD1, on 6 matching bases. The sample consisted of blood. The sequence was collected from a woman aged 40 to 50 in good health. The CDR3 sequence is CASSSGDFGNQPQHF. The DNA is TGTGCCAGCAGCTCAGGGGACTTTGGCAATCAGCCCCAGCATTTT.